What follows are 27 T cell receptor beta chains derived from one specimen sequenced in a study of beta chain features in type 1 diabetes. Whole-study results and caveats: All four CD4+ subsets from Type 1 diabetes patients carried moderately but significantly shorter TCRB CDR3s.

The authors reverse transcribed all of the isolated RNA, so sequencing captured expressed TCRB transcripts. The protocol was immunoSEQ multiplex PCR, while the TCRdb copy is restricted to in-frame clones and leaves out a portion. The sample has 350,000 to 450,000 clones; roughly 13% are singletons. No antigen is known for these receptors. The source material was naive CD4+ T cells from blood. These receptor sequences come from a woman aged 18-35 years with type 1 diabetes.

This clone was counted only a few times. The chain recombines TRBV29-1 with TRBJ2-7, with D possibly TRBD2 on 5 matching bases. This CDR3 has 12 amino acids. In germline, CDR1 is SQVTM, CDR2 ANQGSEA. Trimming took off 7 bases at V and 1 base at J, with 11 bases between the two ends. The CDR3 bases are TGCAGCGCTCAACTAGGTTCCTACGAGCAGTACTTC. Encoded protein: CSAQLGSYEQYF.

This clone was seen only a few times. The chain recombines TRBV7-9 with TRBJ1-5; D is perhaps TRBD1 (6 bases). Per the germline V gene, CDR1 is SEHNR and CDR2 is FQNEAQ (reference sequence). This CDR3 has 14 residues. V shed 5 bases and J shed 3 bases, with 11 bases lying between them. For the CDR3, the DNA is TGTGCCAGCAGCCTGACAGGCTCCAATCAGCCCCAGCATTTT. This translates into CASSLTGSNQPQHF.

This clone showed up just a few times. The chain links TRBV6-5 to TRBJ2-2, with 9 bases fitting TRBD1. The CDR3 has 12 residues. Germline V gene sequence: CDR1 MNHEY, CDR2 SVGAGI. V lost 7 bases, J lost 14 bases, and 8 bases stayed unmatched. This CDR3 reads CASTPGTGYLFF. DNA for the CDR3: TGTGCCAGCACTCCCGGGACAGGGTATCTGTTTTTT.

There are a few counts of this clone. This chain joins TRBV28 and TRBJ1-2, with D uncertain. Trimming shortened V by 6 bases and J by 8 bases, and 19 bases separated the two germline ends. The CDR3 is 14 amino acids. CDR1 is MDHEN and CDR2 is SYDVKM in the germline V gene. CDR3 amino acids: CASREDSTPGGYTF. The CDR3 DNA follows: TGTGCCAGCAGGGAGGATTCCACGCCGGGAGGCTACACCTTC.

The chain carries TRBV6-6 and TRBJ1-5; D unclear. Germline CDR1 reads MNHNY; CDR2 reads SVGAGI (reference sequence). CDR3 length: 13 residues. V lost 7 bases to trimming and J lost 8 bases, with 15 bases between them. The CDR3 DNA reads TGTGCCAGCACCCCGGACGGGATGGAGCCCCAGCATTTT. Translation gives CASTPDGMEPQHF.

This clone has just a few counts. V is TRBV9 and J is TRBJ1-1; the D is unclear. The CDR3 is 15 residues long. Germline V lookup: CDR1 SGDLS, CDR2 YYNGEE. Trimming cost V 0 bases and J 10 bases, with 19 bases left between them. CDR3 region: CASSVAQVPSAGAFF. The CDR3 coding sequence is TGTGCCAGCAGCGTAGCGCAGGTACCTAGCGCCGGAGCTTTCTTT.

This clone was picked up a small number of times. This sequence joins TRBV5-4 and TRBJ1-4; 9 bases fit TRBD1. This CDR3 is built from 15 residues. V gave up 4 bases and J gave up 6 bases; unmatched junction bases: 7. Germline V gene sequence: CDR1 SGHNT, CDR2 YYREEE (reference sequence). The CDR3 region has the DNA TGTGCCAGCAGCGGAGGGGGACAGGGTGATGAAAAACTGTTTTTT. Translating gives CASSGGGQGDEKLFF.

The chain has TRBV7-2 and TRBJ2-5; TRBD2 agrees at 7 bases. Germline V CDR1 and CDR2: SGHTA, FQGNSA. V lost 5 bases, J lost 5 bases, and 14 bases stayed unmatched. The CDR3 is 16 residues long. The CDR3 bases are TGTGCCAGCAGCCGTGTCGCTAGCGGCTGGGGGGAGACCCAGTACTTC. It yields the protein CASSRVASGWGETQYF. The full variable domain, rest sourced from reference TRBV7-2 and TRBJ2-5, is GAGVSQSPSNKVTEKGKDVELRCDPISGHTALYWYRQSLGQGLEFLIYFQGNSAPDKSGLPSDRFSAERTGGSVSTLTIQRTQQEDSAVYLCASSRVASGWGETQYFGPGTRLLVL.

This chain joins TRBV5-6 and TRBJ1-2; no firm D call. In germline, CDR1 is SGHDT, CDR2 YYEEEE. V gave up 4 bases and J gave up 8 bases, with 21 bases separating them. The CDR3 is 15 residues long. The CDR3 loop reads CASSRRRRLIGGYTF. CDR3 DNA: TGTGCCAGCAGCCGCAGACGACGGCTGATCGGGGGCTACACCTTC.

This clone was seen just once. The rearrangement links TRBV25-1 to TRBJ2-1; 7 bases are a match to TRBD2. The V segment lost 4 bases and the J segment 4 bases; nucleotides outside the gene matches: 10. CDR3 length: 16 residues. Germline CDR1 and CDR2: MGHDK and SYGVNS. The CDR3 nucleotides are TGTGCCAGCAGTGGCACCCGGGACTATATTTACAATGAGCAGTTCTTC. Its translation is CASSGTRDYIYNEQFF.

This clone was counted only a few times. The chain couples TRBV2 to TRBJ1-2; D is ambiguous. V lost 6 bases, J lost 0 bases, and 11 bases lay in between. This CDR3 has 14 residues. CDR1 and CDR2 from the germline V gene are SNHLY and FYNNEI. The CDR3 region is CASSDRLANYGYTF. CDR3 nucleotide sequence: TGTGCCAGCAGCGACCGACTGGCTAACTATGGCTACACCTTC.

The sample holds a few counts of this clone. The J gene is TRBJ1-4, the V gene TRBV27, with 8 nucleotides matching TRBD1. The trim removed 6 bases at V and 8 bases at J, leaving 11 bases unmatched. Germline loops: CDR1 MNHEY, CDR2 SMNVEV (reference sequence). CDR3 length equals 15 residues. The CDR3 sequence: CASSRAGGPGEKLFF. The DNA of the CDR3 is TGTGCCAGCAGCCGGGCAGGGGGCCCTGGGGAAAAACTGTTTTTT.

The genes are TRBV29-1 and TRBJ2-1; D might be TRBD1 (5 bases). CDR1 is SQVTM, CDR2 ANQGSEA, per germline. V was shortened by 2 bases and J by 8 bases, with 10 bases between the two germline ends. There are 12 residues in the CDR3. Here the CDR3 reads CSVERLGDEQFF. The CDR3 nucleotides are TGCAGCGTTGAAAGGCTAGGGGATGAGCAGTTCTTC.

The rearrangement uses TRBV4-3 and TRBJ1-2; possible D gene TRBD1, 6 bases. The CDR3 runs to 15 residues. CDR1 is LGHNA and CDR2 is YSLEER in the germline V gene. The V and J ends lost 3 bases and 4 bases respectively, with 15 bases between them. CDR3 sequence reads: CASSQEQGIGYGYTF. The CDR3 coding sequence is TGCGCCAGCAGCCAGGAACAGGGAATCGGCTATGGCTACACCTTC.

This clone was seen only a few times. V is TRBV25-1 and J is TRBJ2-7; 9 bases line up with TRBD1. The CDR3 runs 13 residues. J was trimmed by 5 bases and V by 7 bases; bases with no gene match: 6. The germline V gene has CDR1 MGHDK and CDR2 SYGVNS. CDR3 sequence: CASTKRTGDEQYF. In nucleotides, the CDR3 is TGTGCCAGCACCAAACGGACAGGGGACGAGCAGTACTTC.

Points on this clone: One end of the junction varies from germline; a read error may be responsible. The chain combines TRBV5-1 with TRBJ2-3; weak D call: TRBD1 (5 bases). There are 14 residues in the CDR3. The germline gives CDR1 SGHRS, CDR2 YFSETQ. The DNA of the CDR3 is TGCGCCAGCAACTTGGGGCGGAAAATGAGTACGCAGTATTTT. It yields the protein CASNLGRKMSTQYF. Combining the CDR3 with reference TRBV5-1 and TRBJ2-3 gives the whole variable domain KAGVTQTPRYLIKTRGQQVTLSCSPISGHRSVSWYQQTPGQGLQFLFEYFSETQRNKGNFPGRFSGRQFSNSRSEMNVSTLELGDSALYLCASNLGRKMSTQYFGPGTRLTVL.

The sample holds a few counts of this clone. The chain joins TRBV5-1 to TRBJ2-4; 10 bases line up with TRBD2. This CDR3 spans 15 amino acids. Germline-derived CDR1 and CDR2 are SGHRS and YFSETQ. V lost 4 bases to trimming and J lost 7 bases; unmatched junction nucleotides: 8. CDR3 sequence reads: CASSPLAGEPNIQYF. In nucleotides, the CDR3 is TGCGCCAGCAGCCCGCTAGCGGGGGAGCCCAACATTCAGTACTTC.

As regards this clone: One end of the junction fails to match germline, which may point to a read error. The CDR3 protein is CASSLDRGNTEAFF. The CDR3 DNA reads as TGTGCCAGCAGCTTAGATCGGGGGAACACTGAAGCCTTCTTT. This rearrangement joins TRBV11-3 to TRBJ1-1; maybe TRBD1 (5 bases). Germline CDR1 SGHNT, CDR2 YENEEA. This CDR3 is 14 amino acids long. Full variable domain (remainder filled in from reference TRBV11-3 and TRBJ1-1): EAGVVQSPRYKIIEKKQPVAFWCNPISGHNTLYWYLQNLGQGPELLIRYENEEAVDDSQLPKDRFSAERLKGVDSTLKIQPAELGDSAVYLCASSLDRGNTEAFFGQGTRLTVV.

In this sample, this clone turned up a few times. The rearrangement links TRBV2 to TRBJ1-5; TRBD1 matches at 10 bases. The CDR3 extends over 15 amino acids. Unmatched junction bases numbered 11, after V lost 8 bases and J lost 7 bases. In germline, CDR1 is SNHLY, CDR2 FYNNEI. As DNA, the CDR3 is TGTGCCAGCGATCGACAGGGGGCTTACCACCAGCCCCAGCATTTT. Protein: CASDRQGAYHQPQHF.

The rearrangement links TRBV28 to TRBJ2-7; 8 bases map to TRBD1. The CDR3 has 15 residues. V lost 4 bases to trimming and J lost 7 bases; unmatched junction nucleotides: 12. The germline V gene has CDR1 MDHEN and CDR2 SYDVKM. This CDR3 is CASSSTPDRAEEQYF. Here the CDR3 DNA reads TGTGCCAGCAGTTCCACCCCGGACAGGGCTGAGGAGCAGTACTTC.

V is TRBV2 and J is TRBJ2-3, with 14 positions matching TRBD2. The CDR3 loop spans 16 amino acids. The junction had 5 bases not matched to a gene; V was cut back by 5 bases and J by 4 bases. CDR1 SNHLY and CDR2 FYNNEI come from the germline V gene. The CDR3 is CASSLRTSGGPDTQYF. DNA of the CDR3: TGTGCCAGCAGTCTACGGACTAGCGGGGGGCCAGATACGCAGTATTTT.

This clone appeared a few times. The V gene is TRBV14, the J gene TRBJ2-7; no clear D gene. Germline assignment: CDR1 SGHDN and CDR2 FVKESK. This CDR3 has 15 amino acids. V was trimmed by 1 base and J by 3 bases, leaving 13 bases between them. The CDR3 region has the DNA TGTGCCAGCAGCCAAGGCCTGGCTGGTGTCTACGAGCAGTACTTC. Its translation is CASSQGLAGVYEQYF.

The chain's CDR3 is CASSVGDRVGTQYF. CDR3 sequence (DNA): TGTGCCAGCAGCGTAGGAGACAGGGTGGGGACCCAGTACTTC. The chain links TRBV9 to TRBJ2-5, with 7 nucleotides matching TRBD1. The V gene end was trimmed by 0 bases and the J gene end by 7 bases; junction bases not matched to a gene: 6. The CDR3 has 14 residues. The germline gives CDR1 SGDLS, CDR2 YYNGEE.

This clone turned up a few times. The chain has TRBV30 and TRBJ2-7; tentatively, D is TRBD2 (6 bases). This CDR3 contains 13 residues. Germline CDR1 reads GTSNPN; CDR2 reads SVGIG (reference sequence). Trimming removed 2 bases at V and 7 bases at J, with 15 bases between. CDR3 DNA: TGTGCCTGGAGTAAACGTGGGGCGGGGGAGCAGTACTTC. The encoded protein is CAWSKRGAGEQYF.

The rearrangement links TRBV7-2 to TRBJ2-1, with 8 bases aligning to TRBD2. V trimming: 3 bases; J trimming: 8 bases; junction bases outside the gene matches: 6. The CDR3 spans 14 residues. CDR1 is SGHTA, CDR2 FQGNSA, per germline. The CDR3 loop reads CASSFLSGGDEQFF. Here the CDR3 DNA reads TGTGCCAGCAGCTTTCTAAGCGGGGGCGATGAGCAGTTCTTC.

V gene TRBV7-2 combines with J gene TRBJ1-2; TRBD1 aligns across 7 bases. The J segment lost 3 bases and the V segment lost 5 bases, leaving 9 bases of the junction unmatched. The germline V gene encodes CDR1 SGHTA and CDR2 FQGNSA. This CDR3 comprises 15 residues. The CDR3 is CASSLRQGPDYGYTF. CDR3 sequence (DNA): TGTGCCAGCAGCCTACGACAGGGACCCGACTATGGCTACACCTTC.

The CDR3 DNA is TGTGCCACCAGCAGAGAACTAGCGGGGGCGTCGGGGCAGTTCTTC. Amino acid sequence: CATSRELAGASGQFF. The rearrangement uses TRBV15 and TRBJ2-1, with TRBD2 matching 11 bases. The CDR3 has 15 residues. Germline lookup yields CDR1 LNHNV and CDR2 YYDKDF (reference sequence). V lost 0 bases and J lost 12; bases outside the gene matches: 7.